This T cell receptor (beta chain) stems from a study of T-cell memory formation after mild COVID-19. Overall study context: There were largely donor-specific TCR clusters. General study results and limits: The study found balanced CD4/CD8 in clones contracting day 15 to 85 and a CD4+ lean in later expanders. For contracting clones, CD4+ ones sat mainly in CM and EM, CD8+ in EMRA.

Germline values: CDR1 SGHTA, CDR2 FQGNSA. This CDR3 contains 15 residues. V lost 5 bases and J lost 0, with 10 bases in between. About this clonotype itself: Antigen: not known.

It was 5'RACE with constant-segment primers that produced the TCR alpha and TCR beta cDNA libraries, which carried sample barcodes and UMIs. TCRdb called the 5' RACE reads again in MiXCR, with one record for every CDR3 protein. The repertoire holds about 110,000 distinct CDR3 sequences, with roughly 19% as singletons. Sequenced input: PBMCs or a T cell subset sorted from them (not recorded which). The chain employs TRBV7-2 and TRBJ1-4; D is unclear. The receptor's source is a man in his late teens or twenties who had mild COVID-19 (a few samples of this study predate the infection). Cell type and time point are not known. The DNA of the CDR3 is TGTGCCAGCAGCCTGCGTGGTACAACTAATGAAAAACTGTTTTTT. Translated: CASSLRGTTNEKLFF. Drawing the rest from reference TRBV7-2 and TRBJ1-4, the complete variable domain is GAGVSQSPSNKVTEKGKDVELRCDPISGHTALYWYRQSLGQGLEFLIYFQGNSAPDKSGLPSDRFSAERTGGSVSTLTIQRTQQEDSAVYLCASSLRGTTNEKLFFGSGTQLSVL.